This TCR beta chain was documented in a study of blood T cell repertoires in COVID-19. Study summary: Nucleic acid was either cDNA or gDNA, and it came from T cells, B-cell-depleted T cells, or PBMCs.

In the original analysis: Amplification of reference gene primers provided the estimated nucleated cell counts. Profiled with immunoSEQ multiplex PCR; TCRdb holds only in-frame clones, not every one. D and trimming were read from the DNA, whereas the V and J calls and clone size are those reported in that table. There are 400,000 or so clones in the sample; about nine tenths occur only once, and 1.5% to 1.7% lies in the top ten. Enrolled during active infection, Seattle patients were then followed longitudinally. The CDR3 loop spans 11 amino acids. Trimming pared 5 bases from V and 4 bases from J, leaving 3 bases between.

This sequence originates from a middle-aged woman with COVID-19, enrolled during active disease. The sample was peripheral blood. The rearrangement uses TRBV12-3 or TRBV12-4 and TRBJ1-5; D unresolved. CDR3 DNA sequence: TGTGCCAGCAGTCTTAATCAGCCCCAGCATTTT. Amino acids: CASSLNQPQHF.